This T cell receptor beta chain was observed in a study of read filtering for tumor transcriptome and immune sequencing. Whole-study context: Mean patient age was approximately 66 years, range roughly 40 to 85; around 16 male, 11 to 15 female. RNA-seq yielded only about 75 to 1273 TCR reads, IR-seq about 4 to 10.27 million. The study's findings and limits: Even smaller IR-seq throughput identified most shared clonotypes.

This library used around 400 ng RNA and molecular barcoded adaptors spanning alpha/delta and beta/gamma chains. Each CDR3 protein is one row after TCRdb ran MiXCR on the reads. In the table there are around 38,000 distinct CDR3 sequences, approximately 13% of which are singletons. CDR3 length: 12 residues. V dropped 7 bases and J dropped 1 base, with 10 bases sitting between them. Germline CDR1 and CDR2: SQVTM and ANQGSEA. Remarks on this clonotype: Its antigen is still unknown.

The sample comprised a population of CD138-negative cells sorted from bone marrow. The gene calls are TRBV29-1 and TRBJ2-5, with no clear D. This TCR was recovered from a donor at least 40 years old with multiple myeloma. The CDR3 here is CSGIKSQETQYF. The CDR3 DNA is TGCAGCGGTATTAAGTCCCAAGAGACCCAGTACTTC.